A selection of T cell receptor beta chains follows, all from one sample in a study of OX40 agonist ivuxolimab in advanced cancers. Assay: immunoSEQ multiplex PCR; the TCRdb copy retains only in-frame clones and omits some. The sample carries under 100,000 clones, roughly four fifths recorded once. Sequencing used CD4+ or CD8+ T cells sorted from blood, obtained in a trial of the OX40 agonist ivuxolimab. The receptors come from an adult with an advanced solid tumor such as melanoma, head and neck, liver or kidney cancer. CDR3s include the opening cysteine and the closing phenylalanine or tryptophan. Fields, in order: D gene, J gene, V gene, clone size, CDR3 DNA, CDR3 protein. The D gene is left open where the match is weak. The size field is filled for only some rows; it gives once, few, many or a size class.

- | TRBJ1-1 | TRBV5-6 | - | TGTGCCAGCAGCCCGAGACGACAGATCAACACTGAAGCTTTCTTT | CASSPRRQINTEAFF
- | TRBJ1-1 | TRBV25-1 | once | TGTGCCAGCAGTGAATTCCCCCCAGGGGAGGTGAACACTGAAGCTTTCTTT | CASSEFPPGEVNTEAFF
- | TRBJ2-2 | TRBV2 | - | TGTGCCAGCAGTGATGTTTCGGGTAGGGTGTCCGGGGAGCTGTTTTTT | CASSDVSGRVSGELFF
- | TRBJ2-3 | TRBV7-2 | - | TGTGCCAGCAGCCCCTGGGCTAGCGTTCTGGAGGGGAATACGCAGTATTTT | CASSPWASVLEGNTQYF
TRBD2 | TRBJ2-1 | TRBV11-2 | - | TGTGCCAGCAGCTTAAGCGGGGGGGCCTACAATGAGCAGTTCTTC | CASSLSGGAYNEQFF
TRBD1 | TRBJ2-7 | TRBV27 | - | TGTGCCAGCAGTTTAACCGGGACAGGGACATACGAGCAGTACTTC | CASSLTGTGTYEQYF
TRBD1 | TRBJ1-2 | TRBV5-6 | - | TGTGCCAGCAGCTTGCGGGACAGTGTCTATGGCTACACCTTC | CASSLRDSVYGYTF
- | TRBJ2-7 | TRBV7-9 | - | TGTGCCAGCAGCTTAACCGGACCACTGGAGGAGCAGTACTTC | CASSLTGPLEEQYF
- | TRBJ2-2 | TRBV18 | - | TGTGCCAGCTCACCACCGGAGCGGCCCGGGGAGCTGTTTTTT | CASSPPERPGELFF
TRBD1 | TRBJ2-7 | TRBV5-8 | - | TGTGCCAGCAGCCGGGACAGGGGTGACGAGCAGTACTTC | CASSRDRGDEQYF
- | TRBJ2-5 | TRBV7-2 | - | TGTGCCAGCAGCTTAGTGTCTAGCCGAGAGACCCAGTACTTC | CASSLVSSRETQYF
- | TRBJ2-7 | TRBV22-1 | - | TGTCCTGGGAGCGGAAACGCCAGCGGCGAGCAGTACTTC | CPGSGNASGEQYF
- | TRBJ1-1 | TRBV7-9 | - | TGTGCCAGCAACCCAATGGGCGGCGTCACTGAAGCTTTCTTT | CASNPMGGVTEAFF
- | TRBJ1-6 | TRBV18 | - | TGTGCCAGCTCACCACGGCCAGGGGTCCCTACGGATTCACCCCTCCACTTT | CASSPRPGVPTDSPLHF
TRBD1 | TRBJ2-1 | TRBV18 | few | TGTGCCAGCTCCCCTCCAGGACAGGGGCTTGGGAATGAGCAGTTCTTC | CASSPPGQGLGNEQFF
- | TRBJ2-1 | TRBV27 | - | TGTGCCAGCAGTTTATCGTTAGGATTTGAGCAGTTCTTC | CASSLSLGFEQFF
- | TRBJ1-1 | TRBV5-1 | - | TGCGCCAGCAGCTCCACTGCAGGGGAGACTGAAGCTTTCTTT | CASSSTAGETEAFF
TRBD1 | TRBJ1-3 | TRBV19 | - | TGTGCCAGTGCCCGGGACAGGACTTACTCTGGAAACACCATATATTTT | CASARDRTYSGNTIYF
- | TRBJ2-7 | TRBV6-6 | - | TGTGCCAGCAGTTACTCGGGCGGCGAGCAGTACTTC | CASSYSGGEQYF
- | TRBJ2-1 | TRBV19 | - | TGTGCCAGTAGCTTTCAGGGCCTCGGGGACAATGAGCAGTTCTTC | CASSFQGLGDNEQFF
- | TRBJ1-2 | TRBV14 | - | TGTGCCAGCAGCCCCCCAAACGGGGCTTTCTATGGCTACACCTTC | CASSPPNGAFYGYTF
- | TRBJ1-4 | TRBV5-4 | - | TGTGCCAGCAGCTTGGGGACACTGATTACAACTAATGAAAAACTGTTTTTT | CASSLGTLITTNEKLFF
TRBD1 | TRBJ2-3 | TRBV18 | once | TGTGCCAGCTCACCTCAGGGGGCTAGCACAGATACGCAGTATTTT | CASSPQGASTDTQYF
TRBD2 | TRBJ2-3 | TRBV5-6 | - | TGTGCCAGCAGCTTGTACCGCGGGGGGGGCACAGATACGCAGTATTTT | CASSLYRGGGTDTQYF
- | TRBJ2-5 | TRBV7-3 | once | TGTGCCAGCAGCCCTCTGGACGGCTGGGGCCGGCAAGAGACCCAGTACTTC | CASSPLDGWGRQETQYF
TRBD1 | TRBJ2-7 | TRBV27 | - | TGTGCCAGCAGTTTTCGGGTTCTGACAGGGGCTACCTACGAGCAGTACTTC | CASSFRVLTGATYEQYF
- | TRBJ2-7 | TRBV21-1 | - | TGTGCCAGCAGCAAAGAAGGGGGAAGGAGCTCCTACGAGCAGTACTTC | CASSKEGGRSSYEQYF
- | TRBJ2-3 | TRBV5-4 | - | TGTGCCAGCAACTTGCCAGGGAGGCCAGATACGCAGTATTTT | CASNLPGRPDTQYF
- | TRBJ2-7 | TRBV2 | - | TGTGCCAGCAATATTAGGGACTCCGAGCAGTACTTC | CASNIRDSEQYF
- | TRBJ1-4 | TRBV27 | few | TGTGCCAGCAGCCGATTGACAACTAATGAAAAACTGTTTTTT | CASSRLTTNEKLFF
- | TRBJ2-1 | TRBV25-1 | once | TGTGCCAGCAGTGCAATTAATGAGCAGTTCTTC | CASSAINEQFF
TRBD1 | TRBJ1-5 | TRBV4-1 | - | TGCGCCAGCAGCTTAGGGGGCGAGAGCAATCAGCCCCAGCATTTT | CASSLGGESNQPQHF
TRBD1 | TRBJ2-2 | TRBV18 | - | TGTGCCAGCTCACCACCAGGACAGGGGCACACCGGGGAGCTGTTTTTT | CASSPPGQGHTGELFF
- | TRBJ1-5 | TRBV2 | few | TGTGCCACCGCCCCCAACAGGGGCAATCAGCCCCAGCATTTT | CATAPNRGNQPQHF
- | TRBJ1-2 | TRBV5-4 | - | TGTGCCAGCAGCTTGGAAAACAGGGAGTCCGGCTACACCTTC | CASSLENRESGYTF
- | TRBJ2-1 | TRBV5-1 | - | TGCGCCAGCAGCTTGGCATTGGGGAGTGAGCAGTTCTTC | CASSLALGSEQFF
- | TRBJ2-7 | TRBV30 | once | TGTGCCTGGAGTGTTGGGTCCTACGAGCAGTACTTC | CAWSVGSYEQYF
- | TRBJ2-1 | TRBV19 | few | TGTGCCAGTAGTATAGGGCCGTCAAATGAGCAGTTCTTC | CASSIGPSNEQFF
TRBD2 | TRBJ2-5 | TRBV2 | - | TGTGCCAGCAAGATAGCGGGGAGTCAAGAGACCCAGTACTTC | CASKIAGSQETQYF
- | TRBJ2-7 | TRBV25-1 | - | TGTGCCAGCAGTGAGGTACAGAACCACGAGCAGTACTTC | CASSEVQNHEQYF
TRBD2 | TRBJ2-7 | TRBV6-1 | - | TGTGCCAGCAGTGAAGGACTAGCGGGGGGAACTGCCTACGAGCAGTACTTC | CASSEGLAGGTAYEQYF